These 9 T cell receptor beta chains were all obtained from the same sample, sequenced in a study of blood T cell repertoires in COVID-19. Assay: immunoSEQ multiplex PCR; the TCRdb copy retains only in-frame clones and omits some. The sample has some 320,000 clones; roughly 86% are singletons. The material sequenced was peripheral blood. These receptors all stem from a woman in her fifties or sixties who had recovered from COVID-19.

This clone showed up just once. The V gene is TRBV28, the J gene TRBJ1-1; D gene unclear. Germline values: CDR1 MDHEN, CDR2 SYDVKM. This CDR3 comprises 14 residues. V shed 3 bases and J shed 6 bases, with 14 bases lying between them. The CDR3: CASSLVAGVPEAFF. In DNA form, the CDR3 reads TGTGCCAGCAGTTTGGTGGCCGGGGTCCCTGAAGCTTTCTTT.

V usage is TRBV5-5 and J usage is TRBJ2-5, with 7 bases aligning to TRBD2. Trimming took 4 bases from V and 2 from J; bases not matched to a gene: 5. In germline, CDR1 is SGHKS, CDR2 YYEKEE (reference sequence). The CDR3 spans 14 residues. CDR3 residues: CASSPSGTQETQYF. The DNA for the CDR3 is TGTGCCAGCAGCCCAAGCGGGACTCAAGAGACCCAGTACTTC.

In the case of this clone: The junction departs from the called germline gene at one end, perhaps through a read error. V usage is TRBV5-1 and J usage is TRBJ2-7; 8 bases match TRBD1. The CDR3 runs to 16 residues. Germline values: CDR1 SGHRS, CDR2 YFSETQ. The CDR3 region is CASTPTGTGFSSEQYF. The DNA of the CDR3 is TGCGCCAGTACCCCCACCGGGACAGGATTCTCCTCCGAGCAGTACTTC.

This sequence joins TRBV11-3 and TRBJ2-5; D is unclear. Trimming took off 5 bases at V and 3 bases at J, with 4 bases between the two ends. CDR1 SGHNT and CDR2 YENEEA come from the germline V gene. The CDR3 has 11 residues. CDR3 sequence: CASSREETQYF. The CDR3 DNA sequence: TGTGCCAGCAGCCGGGAAGAGACCCAGTACTTC.

This clone has just one count. The chain carries TRBV4-1 and TRBJ2-7; tentative D call: TRBD2 (6 bases). Trimming took off 4 bases at V and 6 bases at J, with 19 bases between the two ends. CDR1 MGHRA and CDR2 YSYEKL come from the germline V gene. CDR3 length: 15 amino acids. CDR3 in amino acids: CASSRGTLQMGEQYF. CDR3 sequence (DNA): TGCGCCAGCAGCCGCGGGACGCTCCAAATGGGCGAGCAGTACTTC.

This chain uses TRBV29-1 with TRBJ1-2; D is unclear. The CDR3 is made up of 11 amino acids. Trimming removed 5 bases at V and 2 bases at J, with 6 bases between. The germline V gene has CDR1 SQVTM and CDR2 ANQGSEA. CDR3: CSVMANYGYTF. The CDR3 nucleotides are TGCAGCGTTATGGCCAACTATGGCTACACCTTC.

In nucleotides, the CDR3 is TGTGCCAGCAAGAACGGGGGGCCATCCTACAATGAGCAGTTCTTC. Its protein product is CASKNGGPSYNEQFF. The chain is built from TRBV28 and TRBJ2-1; D possibly corresponds to TRBD2 (7 bases). V was shortened by 7 bases and J by 1 base, with 14 bases between the two germline ends. Germline V gives CDR1 MDHEN, CDR2 SYDVKM. The CDR3 loop spans 15 amino acids.

V gene TRBV7-6 combines with J gene TRBJ2-1; no firm D call. This CDR3 contains 12 residues. V lost 5 bases and J 3 bases, leaving 5 bases between the germline ends. CDR1 and CDR2 (germline): SGHVS, FNYEAQ. The CDR3 DNA reads TGTGCCAGCAGCCCGAGCTACAATGAGCAGTTCTTC. This codes for CASSPSYNEQFF.

This chain uses TRBV30 with TRBJ2-2; D is unresolved. Deletions cut 7 bases from V and 4 bases from J, with 16 bases between. The CDR3 totals 14 residues. Looked up from germline, CDR1 is GTSNPN and CDR2 is SVGIG (reference sequence). DNA of the CDR3: TGTGCCTACCACCTGGGCTCAGGCACCGGGGAGCTGTTTTTT. This codes for CAYHLGSGTGELFF.